This TCR beta chain was sequenced in a study of T cells after yellow fever vaccination (dated by TCRdb to the late 2010s). Looking at the study overall: Libraries from fractions with low cell numbers were prepared with the SMART-Seq v4 Ultra Low Input RNA kit. To follow T-cell clones before and after primary and booster YFV17D yellow fever vaccination, bulk TCR alpha and beta repertoires were sequenced over time. Two healthy male donors, one aged 18 to 30 and one aged 30 to 39 years, were included in the cohort. Bulk PBMC replicates and cell subsets were isolated from blood drawn at multiple timepoints before and after both primary and secondary immunization.

At the junction V is shortened by 5 bases and J by 1 base; bases outside the gene matches: 5. Taken from cysteine to phenylalanine, the CDR3 has 15 residues. The kept DNA is CDR3 alone, 45 bases in frame from the first base. The CDR1 and CDR2 encoded by the germline V gene are SGHRS and YFSETQ. The full study reports these points: A small fraction of clonotypes showed up in both the CD4 and CD8 compartments, probably as a result of convergent recombination. Compared with the primary T-cell response, the secondary T-cell response was faster but weaker, reaching its peak on day 5 rather than on day 15. After the booster, most of the clones that had expanded following primary vaccination were detected again (roughly 96% of CD4 and 85% to 90% of CD8), which suggests that memory was broadly maintained. The study included only a couple of donors, which limits how far the findings can be generalized. Because abundant contaminating clonotypes from the bulk population could be contained in FACS-sorted repertoires, computational filtering was required.

This clonotype was seen a few times. What antigen it recognizes has not been identified. Per-nucleotide qualities are absent, and no much larger clonotype sits a single base away. Sequencing relied on an Illumina NovaSeq 6000. Synthesis of TCR cDNA relied on 5'RACE template switching, a step that introduced a universal primer site along with unique molecular identifiers. cDNA synthesis was primed from both the TCR alpha and TCR beta constant segments. Library amplification involved two PCR steps, and the second step added sample barcodes and sequencing adapters. Sequencing of libraries was done on Illumina HiSeq 2500 (2x100 bp) or NovaSeq (2x150 bp). For the original study's pipeline: MIGEC was used to demultiplex reads and collapse the reads into UMI consensus sequences, and MiXCR was used for V(D)J alignment. Clonotypes responding to the vaccine were identified with edgeR on replicate PBMC samples, with the criteria of FDR below 0.01 and a log2 fold change above 5 up to day 15. CD4 or CD8 identity was assigned to each bulk clonotype according to whether the clonotype was present at higher abundance in the sequenced CD4 repertoire or the sequenced CD8 repertoire. TCRdb reprocessed the public reads (quality trimming at Q25 with fastp, clone calling with MiXCR) and kept in-frame beta chains. Rows with one shared CDR3 protein collapse into an entry with the most common genes and DNA. The V and J calls shown here were made by TCRdb, not taken from the authors' results. The sample table contains 300,000 to 350,000 distinct CDR3 sequences; only one count was recorded for around 4.4% of them. Of the sample, less than 20% falls within the top ten clones.

The treatment or condition label for this specimen denotes: live attenuated yellow fever vaccine strain. At every blood-draw timepoint, two biological replicates of bulk PBMCs were collected. PBMCs were isolated from peripheral blood using a standard Ficoll-Paque protocol. RNA was extracted with TriZol from bulk PBMCs, CD4 and CD8 fractions, and dextramer-positive and dextramer-negative fractions. The clonotype comes from a man between 18 and 35 years old who received the YFV17D yellow fever vaccine. This sample comprised PBMCs, obtained 15 days after the yellow fever booster vaccination. The rearranged chain carries TRBV5-1 and TRBJ2-2, and 7 junctional nucleotides match TRBD1. The encoded CDR3 is CASSPWDRNTGELFF. The DNA sequence is as follows: TGCGCCAGCAGTCCATGGGACAGGAACACCGGGGAGCTGTTTTTT.